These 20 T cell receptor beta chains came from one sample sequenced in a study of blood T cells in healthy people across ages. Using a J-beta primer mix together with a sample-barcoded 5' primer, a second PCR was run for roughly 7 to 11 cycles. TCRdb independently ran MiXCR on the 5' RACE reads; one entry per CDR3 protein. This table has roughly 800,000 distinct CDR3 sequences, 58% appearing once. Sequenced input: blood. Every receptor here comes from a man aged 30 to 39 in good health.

The CDR3 DNA follows: TGCAGTGCCCTGAGCCAGTTGGCCAAAAACATTCAGTACTTC. Protein sequence: CSALSQLAKNIQYF. The rearrangement joins TRBV20-1 to TRBJ2-4; the D is unclear. V lost 6 bases, J lost 1 base, and 13 bases lay in between. This CDR3 has 14 amino acids. Looked up from germline, CDR1 is DFQATT and CDR2 is SNEGSKA (reference sequence).

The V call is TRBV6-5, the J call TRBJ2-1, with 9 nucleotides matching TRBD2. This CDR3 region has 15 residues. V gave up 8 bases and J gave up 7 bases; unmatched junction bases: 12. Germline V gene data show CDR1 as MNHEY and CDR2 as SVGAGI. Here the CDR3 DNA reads TGTGCCAGCCGCGGGAGGGGCTCCCTTTTGAATGAGCAGTTCTTC. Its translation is CASRGRGSLLNEQFF.

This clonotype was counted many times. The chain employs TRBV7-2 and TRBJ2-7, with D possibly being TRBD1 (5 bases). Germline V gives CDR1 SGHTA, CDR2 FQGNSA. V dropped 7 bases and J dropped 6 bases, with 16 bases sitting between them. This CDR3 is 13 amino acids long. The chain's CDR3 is CASNEQLRGEQYF. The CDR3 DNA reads TGTGCCAGCAACGAACAACTAAGGGGCGAGCAGTACTTC.

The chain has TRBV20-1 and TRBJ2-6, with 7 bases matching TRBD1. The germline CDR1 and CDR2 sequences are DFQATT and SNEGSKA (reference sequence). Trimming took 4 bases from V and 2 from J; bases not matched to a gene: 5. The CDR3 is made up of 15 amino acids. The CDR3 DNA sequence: TGCAGTGCTAACAGGGGTGCCACTGGGGCCAACGTCCTGACTTTC. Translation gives CSANRGATGANVLTF.

This CDR3 is CASSDWTGETQYF. CDR3 DNA sequence: TGCGCCAGCAGCGATTGGACCGGAGAGACCCAGTACTTC. The chain employs TRBV5-1 and TRBJ2-5; no reliable D call. The CDR3 extends over 13 amino acids. Germline CDR1 is SGHRS and CDR2 is YFSETQ. Trimming removed 4 bases at V and 4 bases at J, with 11 bases between.

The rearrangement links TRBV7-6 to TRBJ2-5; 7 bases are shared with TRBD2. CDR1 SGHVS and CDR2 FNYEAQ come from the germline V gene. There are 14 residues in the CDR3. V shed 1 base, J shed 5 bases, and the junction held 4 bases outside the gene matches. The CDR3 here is CASSLEGLHETQYF. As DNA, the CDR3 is TGTGCCAGCAGCTTAGAGGGACTACACGAGACCCAGTACTTC.

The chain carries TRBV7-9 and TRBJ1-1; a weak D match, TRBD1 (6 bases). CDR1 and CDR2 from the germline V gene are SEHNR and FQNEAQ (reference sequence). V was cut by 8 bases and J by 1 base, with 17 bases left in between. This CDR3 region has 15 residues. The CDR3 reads CASFFAGAGNTEAFF. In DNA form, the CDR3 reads TGTGCCAGCTTCTTTGCGGGGGCTGGGAACACTGAAGCTTTCTTT.

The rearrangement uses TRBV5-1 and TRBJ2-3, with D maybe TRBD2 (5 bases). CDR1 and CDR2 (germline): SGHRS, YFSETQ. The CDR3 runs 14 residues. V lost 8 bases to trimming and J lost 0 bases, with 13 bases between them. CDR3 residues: CASVRDPSTDTQYF. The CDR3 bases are TGCGCCAGTGTACGGGATCCTAGCACAGATACGCAGTATTTT.

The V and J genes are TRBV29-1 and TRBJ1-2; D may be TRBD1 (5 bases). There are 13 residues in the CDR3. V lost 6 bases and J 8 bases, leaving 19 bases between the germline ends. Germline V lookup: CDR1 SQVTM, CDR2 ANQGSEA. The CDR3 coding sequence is TGCAGCGTCGGACCGGGACCTCTTCAAGGCTACACCTTC. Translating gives CSVGPGPLQGYTF.

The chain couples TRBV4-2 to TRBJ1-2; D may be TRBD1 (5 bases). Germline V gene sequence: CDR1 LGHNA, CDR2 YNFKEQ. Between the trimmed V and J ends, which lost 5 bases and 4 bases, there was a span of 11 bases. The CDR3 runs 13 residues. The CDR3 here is CASSNTGTYGYTF. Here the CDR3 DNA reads TGTGCCAGCAGCAATACAGGCACCTATGGCTACACCTTC.

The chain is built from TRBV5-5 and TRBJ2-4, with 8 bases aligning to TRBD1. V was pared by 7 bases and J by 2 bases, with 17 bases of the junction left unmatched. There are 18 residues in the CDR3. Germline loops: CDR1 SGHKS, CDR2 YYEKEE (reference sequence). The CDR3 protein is CASDLVPNRGRTKNIQYF. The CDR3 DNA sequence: TGTGCCAGCGACTTGGTGCCCAACAGGGGGAGGACCAAAAACATTCAGTACTTC.

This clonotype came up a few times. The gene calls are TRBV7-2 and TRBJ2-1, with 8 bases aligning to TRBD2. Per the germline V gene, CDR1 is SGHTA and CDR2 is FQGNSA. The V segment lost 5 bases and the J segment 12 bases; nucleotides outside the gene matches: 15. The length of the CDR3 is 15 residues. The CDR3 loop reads CASSPLLQREPLQFF. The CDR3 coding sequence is TGTGCCAGCAGCCCCCTCCTTCAGCGGGAGCCTCTGCAGTTCTTC.

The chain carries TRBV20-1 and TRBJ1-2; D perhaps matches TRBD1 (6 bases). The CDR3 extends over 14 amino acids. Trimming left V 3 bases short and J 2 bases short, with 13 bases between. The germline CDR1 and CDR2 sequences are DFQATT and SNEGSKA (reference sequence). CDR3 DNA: TGCAGTGCTAGCCCGACAGGCGGAAACTATGGCTACACCTTC. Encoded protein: CSASPTGGNYGYTF.

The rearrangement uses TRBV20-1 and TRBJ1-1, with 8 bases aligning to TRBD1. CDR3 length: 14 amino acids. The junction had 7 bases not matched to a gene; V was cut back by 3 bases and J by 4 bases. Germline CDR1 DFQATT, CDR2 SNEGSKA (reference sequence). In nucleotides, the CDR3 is TGCAGTGCTAGCCAGGGGGCTGCGGGCACTGAAGCTTTCTTT. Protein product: CSASQGAAGTEAFF.

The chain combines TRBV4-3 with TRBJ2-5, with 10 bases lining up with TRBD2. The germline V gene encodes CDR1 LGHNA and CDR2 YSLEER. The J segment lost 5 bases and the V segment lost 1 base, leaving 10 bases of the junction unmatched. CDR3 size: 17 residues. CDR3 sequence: CASSQGFLAGDAETQYF. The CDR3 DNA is TGCGCCAGCAGCCAAGGGTTTCTAGCGGGAGATGCGGAGACCCAGTACTTC.

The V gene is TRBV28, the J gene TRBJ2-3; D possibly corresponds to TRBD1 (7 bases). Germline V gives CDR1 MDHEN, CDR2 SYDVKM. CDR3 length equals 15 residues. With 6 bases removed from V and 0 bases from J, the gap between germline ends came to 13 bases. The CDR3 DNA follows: TGTGCCAGCAGCCGGGGGACAGCTAGCACAGATACGCAGTATTTT. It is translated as CASSRGTASTDTQYF.

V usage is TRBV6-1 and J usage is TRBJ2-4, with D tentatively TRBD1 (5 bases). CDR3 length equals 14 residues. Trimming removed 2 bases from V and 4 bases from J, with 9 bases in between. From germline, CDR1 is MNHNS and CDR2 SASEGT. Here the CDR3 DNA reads TGTGCCAGCAGTGAAAGAGACAGAAAAAACATTCAGTACTTC. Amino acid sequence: CASSERDRKNIQYF.

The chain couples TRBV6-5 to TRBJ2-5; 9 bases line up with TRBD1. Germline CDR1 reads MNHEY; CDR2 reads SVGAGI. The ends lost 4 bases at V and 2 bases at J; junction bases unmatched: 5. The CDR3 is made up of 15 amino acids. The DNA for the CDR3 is TGTGCCAGCAGTTCACAGGGGGCGCGACAAGAGACCCAGTACTTC. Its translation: CASSSQGARQETQYF.

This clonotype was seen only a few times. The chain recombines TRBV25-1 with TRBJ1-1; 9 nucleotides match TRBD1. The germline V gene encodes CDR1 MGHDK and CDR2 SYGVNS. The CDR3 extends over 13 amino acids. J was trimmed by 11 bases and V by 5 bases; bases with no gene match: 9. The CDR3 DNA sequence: TGTGCCAGCAGTTCTCCGGGACAGGGTTGGGCTTTCTTT. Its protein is CASSSPGQGWAFF.

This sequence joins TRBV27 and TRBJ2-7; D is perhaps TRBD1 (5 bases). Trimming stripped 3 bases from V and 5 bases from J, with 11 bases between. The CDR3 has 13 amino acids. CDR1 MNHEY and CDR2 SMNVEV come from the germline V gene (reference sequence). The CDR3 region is CASSFRGFHEQYF. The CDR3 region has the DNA TGTGCCAGCAGTTTTAGGGGCTTCCACGAGCAGTACTTC.